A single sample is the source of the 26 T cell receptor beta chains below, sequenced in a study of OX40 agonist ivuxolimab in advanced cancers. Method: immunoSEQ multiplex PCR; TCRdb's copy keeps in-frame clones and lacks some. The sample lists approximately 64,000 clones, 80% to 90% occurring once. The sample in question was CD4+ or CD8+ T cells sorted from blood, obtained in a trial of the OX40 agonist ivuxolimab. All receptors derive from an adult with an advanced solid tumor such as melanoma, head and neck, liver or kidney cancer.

Here the CDR3 reads CASSLKGTALNYGYTF. CDR3 in DNA: TGTGCCAGCAGTTTAAAGGGGACAGCCCTTAACTATGGCTACACCTTC. The chain uses TRBV27 and TRBJ1-2; 7 nucleotides line up with TRBD1. V shed 2 bases and J 1 base; nucleotides not matched to a gene: 7. Germline CDR1 is MNHEY and CDR2 is SMNVEV (reference sequence). The CDR3 is made up of 16 amino acids.

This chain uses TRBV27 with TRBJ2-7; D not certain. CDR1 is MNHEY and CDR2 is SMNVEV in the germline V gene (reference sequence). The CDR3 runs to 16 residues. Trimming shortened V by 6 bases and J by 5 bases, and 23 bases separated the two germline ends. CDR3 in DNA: TGTGCCAGCAGCCCCGTGGGGTACGACCTTCGGAACGAGCAGTACTTC. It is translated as CASSPVGYDLRNEQYF.

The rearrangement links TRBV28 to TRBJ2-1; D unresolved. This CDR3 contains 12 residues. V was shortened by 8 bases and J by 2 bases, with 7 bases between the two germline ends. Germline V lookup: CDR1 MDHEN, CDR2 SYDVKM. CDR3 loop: CASGEPYNEQFF. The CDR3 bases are TGTGCCAGCGGAGAGCCCTACAATGAGCAGTTCTTC.

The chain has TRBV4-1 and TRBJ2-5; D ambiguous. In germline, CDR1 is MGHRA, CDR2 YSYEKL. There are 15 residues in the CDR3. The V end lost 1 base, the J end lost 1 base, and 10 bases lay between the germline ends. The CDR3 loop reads CASSQGPISQETQYF. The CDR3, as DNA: TGCGCCAGCAGCCAAGGTCCTATTAGCCAAGAGACCCAGTACTTC.

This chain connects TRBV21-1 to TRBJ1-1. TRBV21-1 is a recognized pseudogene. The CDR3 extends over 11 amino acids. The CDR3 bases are TGTGCCAGCAGCCCCCGGGGGGTTGCTTTCTTT. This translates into CASSPRGVAFF.

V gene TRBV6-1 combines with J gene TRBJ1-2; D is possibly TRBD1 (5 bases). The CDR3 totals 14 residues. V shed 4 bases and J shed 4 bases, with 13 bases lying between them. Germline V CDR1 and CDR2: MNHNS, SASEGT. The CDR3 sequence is CASSGGPNLYGYTF. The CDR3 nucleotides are TGTGCCAGCAGTGGGGGCCCTAACCTCTATGGCTACACCTTC.

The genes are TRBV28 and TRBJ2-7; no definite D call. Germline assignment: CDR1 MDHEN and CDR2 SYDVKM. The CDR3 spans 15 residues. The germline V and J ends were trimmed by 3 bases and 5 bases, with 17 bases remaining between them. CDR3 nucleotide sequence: TGTGCCAGCAGTTTGGCGACTTCGACCAAAAACGAGCAGTACTTC. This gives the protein CASSLATSTKNEQYF.

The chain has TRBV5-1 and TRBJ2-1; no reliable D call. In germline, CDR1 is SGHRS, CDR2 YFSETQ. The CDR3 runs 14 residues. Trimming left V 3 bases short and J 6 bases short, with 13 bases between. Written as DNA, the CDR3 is TGCGCCAGCAGCTGGTCCCTCAGGAGCAATGAGCAGTTCTTC. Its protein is CASSWSLRSNEQFF.

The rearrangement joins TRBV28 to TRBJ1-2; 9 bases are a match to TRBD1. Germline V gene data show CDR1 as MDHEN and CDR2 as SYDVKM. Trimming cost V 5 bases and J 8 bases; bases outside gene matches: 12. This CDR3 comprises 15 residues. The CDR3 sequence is CASSPPGTGRGGYTF. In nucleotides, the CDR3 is TGTGCCAGCAGTCCCCCCGGGACAGGGCGTGGAGGCTACACCTTC.

CDR3 coding DNA: TGTGCCAGCAGTTACCCCGGGACAGGGAATCGAAACTACGAGCAGTACTTC. Translation: CASSYPGTGNRNYEQYF. The V gene is TRBV28, the J gene TRBJ2-7, with 9 nucleotides matching TRBD1. The CDR3 consists of 17 residues. Germline CDR1 and CDR2: MDHEN and SYDVKM. V gave up 4 bases and J gave up 3 bases; unmatched junction bases: 13.

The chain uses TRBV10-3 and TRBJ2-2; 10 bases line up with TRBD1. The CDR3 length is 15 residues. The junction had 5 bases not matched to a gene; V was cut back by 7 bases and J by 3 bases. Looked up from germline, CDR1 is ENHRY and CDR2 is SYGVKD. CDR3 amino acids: CAIKPGTGDTGELFF. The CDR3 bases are TGTGCCATCAAACCCGGGACAGGGGACACCGGGGAGCTGTTTTTT.

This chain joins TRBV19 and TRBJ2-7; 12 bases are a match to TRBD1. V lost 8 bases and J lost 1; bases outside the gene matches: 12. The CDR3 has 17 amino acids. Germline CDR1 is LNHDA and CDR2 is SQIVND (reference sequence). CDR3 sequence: CASSRRDRGRWSYEQYF. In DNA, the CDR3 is TGTGCCAGTTCTCGGCGGGACAGGGGGCGGTGGTCCTACGAGCAGTACTTC.

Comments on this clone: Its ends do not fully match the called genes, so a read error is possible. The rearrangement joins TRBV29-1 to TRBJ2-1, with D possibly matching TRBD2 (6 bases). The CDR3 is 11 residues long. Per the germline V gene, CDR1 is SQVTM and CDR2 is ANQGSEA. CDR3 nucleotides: TGCAGCGTTGAAGTATCGACTAGTAGTGTCTTC. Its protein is CSVEVSTSSVF.

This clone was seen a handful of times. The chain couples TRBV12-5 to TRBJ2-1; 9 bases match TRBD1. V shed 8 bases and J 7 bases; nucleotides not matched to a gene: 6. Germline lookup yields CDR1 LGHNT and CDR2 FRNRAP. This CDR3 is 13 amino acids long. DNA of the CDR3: TGTGCTAGTTGCCGGGACAGGGAAAATGAGCAGTTCTTC. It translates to CASCRDRENEQFF.

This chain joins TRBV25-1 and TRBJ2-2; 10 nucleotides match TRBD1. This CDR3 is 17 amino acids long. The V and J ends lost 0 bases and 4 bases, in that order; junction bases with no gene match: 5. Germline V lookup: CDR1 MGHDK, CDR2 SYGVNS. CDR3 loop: CASSEYGTGAITGELFF. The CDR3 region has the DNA TGTGCCAGCAGTGAATACGGGACAGGGGCTATCACCGGGGAGCTGTTTTTT.

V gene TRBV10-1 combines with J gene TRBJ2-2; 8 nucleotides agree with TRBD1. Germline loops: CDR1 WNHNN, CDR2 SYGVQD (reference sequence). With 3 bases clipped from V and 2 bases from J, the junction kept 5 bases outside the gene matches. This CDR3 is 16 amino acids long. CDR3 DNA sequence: TGCGCCAGCAGTGATCCCGGGACAGGCAACACCGGGGAGCTGTTTTTT. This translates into CASSDPGTGNTGELFF.

The CDR3 sequence is CASSPDGGVRNEQFF. The DNA of the CDR3 is TGTGCCAGCTCACCGGACGGGGGGGTCCGCAATGAGCAGTTCTTC. The chain has TRBV18 and TRBJ2-1; 8 positions agree with TRBD2. The germline V gene has CDR1 KGHSH and CDR2 LQKENI. V lost 3 bases, J lost 6 bases, and 7 bases stayed unmatched. This CDR3 spans 15 amino acids.

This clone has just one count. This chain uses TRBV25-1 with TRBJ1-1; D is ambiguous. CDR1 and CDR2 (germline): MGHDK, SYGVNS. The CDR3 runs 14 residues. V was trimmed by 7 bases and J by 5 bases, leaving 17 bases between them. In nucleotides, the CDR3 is TGTGCCAGCACCTCTGCAGGCGCGAGGACTGAAGCTTTCTTT. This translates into CASTSAGARTEAFF.

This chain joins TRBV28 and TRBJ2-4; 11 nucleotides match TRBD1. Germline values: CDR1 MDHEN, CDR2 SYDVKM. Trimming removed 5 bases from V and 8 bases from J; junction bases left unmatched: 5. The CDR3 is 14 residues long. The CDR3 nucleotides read TGTGCCAGCAGTCAGGACAGGGGGCTGTACATTCAGTACTTC. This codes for CASSQDRGLYIQYF.

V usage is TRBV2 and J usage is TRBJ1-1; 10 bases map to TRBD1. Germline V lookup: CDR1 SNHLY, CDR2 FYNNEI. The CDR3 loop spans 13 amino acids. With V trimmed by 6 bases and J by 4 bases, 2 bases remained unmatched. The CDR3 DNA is TGTGCCAGCAGGACAGGGGGCCCCACTGAAGCTTTCTTT. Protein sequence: CASRTGGPTEAFF.

The DNA for the CDR3 is TGTGCCAGCAGTCCCCGACATAACGAGCAGTACTTC. It encodes CASSPRHNEQYF. V is TRBV6-5 and J is TRBJ2-7; D is unresolved. Trimming pared 5 bases from V and 5 bases from J, leaving 10 bases between. Germline CDR1 and CDR2: MNHEY and SVGAGI. CDR3 length: 12 residues.

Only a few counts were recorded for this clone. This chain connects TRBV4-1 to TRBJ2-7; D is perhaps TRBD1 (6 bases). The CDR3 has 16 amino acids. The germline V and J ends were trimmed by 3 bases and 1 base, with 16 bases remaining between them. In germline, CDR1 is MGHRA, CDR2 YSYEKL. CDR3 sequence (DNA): TGCGCCAGCAGCCAGTCTTGGACAGAGATATCCTACGAGCAGTACTTC. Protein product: CASSQSWTEISYEQYF.

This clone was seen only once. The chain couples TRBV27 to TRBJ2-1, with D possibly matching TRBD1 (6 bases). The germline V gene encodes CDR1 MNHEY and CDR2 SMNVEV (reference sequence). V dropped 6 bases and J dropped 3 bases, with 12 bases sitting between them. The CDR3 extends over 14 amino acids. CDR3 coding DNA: TGTGCCAGCAGGTTAGGGGACAACTACAATGAGCAGTTCTTC. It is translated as CASRLGDNYNEQFF.

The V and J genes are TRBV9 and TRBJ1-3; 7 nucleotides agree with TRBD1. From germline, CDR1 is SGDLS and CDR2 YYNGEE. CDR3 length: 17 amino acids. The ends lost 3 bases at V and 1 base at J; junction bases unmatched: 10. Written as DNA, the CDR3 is TGTGCCAGCAGCGAGACGACAGGGACGCGTTCTGGAAACACCATATATTTT. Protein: CASSETTGTRSGNTIYF.

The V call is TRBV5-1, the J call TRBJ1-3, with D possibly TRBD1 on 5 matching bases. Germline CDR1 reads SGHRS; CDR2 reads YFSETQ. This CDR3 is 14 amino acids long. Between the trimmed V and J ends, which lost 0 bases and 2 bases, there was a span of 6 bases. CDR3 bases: TGCGCCAGCAGCTTGGGGGGACCTGGAAACACCATATATTTT. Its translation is CASSLGGPGNTIYF.

CDR3 loop: CAISFDRVGVGYTF. The DNA for the CDR3 is TGTGCCATCAGTTTTGACAGGGTTGGGGTTGGCTACACCTTC. The chain recombines TRBV10-3 with TRBJ1-2, with 7 positions matching TRBD1. The CDR3 runs 14 residues. V was pared by 5 bases and J by 7 bases, with 10 bases of the junction left unmatched. CDR1 and CDR2 from the germline V gene are ENHRY and SYGVKD.